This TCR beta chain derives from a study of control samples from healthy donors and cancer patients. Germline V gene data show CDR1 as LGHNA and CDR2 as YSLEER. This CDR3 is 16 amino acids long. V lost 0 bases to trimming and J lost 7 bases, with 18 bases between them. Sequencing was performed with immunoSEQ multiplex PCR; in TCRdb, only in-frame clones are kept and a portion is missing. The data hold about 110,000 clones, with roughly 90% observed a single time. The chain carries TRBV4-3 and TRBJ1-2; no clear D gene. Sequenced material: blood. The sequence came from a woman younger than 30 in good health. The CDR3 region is CASSQDDSAWGGGYTF. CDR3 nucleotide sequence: TGCGCCAGCAGCCAAGATGATAGCGCCTGGGGTGGTGGCTACACCTTC.